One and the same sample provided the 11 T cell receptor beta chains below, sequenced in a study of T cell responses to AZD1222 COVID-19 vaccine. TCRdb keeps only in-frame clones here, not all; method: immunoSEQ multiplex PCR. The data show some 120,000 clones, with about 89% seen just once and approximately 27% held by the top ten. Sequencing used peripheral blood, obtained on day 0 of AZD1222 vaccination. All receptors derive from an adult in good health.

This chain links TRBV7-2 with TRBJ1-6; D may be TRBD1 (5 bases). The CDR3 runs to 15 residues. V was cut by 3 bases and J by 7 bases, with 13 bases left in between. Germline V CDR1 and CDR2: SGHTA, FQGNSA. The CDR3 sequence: CASSFLPGMNSPLHF. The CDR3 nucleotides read TGTGCCAGCAGCTTTTTACCAGGGATGAATTCACCCCTCCACTTT.

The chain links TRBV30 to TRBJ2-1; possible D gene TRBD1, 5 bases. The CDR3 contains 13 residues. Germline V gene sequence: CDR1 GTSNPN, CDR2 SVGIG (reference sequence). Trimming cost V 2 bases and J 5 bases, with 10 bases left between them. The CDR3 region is CAWSQGGNNEQFF. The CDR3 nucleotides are TGTGCCTGGAGTCAGGGCGGCAACAATGAGCAGTTCTTC. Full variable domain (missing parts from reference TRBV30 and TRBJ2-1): SQTIHQWPATLVQPVGSPLSLECTVEGTSNPNLYWYRQAAGRGLQLLFYSVGIGQISSEVPQNLSASRPQDRQFILSSKKLLLSDSGFYLCAWSQGGNNEQFFGPGTRLTVL.

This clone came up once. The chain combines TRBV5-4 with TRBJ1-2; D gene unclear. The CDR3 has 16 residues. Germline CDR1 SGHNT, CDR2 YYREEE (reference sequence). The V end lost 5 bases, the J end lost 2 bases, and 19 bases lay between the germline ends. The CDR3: CASRTLDRDTNYGYTF. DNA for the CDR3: TGTGCCAGCAGAACCTTGGACCGCGACACAAACTATGGCTACACCTTC.

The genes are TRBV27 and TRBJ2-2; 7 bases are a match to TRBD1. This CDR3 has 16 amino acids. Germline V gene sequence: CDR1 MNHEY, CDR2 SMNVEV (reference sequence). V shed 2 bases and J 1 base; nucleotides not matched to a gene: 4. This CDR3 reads CASSLTGAKNTGELFF. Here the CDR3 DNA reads TGTGCCAGCAGTTTAACAGGGGCCAAGAACACCGGGGAGCTGTTTTTT.

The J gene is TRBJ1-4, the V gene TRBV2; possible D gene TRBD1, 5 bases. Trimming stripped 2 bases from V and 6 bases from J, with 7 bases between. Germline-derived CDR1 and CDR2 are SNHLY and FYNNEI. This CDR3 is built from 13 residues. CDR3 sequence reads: CASSEIRDEKLFF. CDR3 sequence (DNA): TGTGCCAGCAGTGAAATCAGGGATGAAAAACTGTTTTTT.

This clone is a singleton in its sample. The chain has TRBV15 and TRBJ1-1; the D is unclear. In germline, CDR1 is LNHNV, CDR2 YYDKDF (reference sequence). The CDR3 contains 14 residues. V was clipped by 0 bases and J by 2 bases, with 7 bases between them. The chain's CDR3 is CATSREVGNTEAFF. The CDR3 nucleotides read TGTGCCACCAGCAGAGAGGTGGGTAACACTGAAGCTTTCTTT.

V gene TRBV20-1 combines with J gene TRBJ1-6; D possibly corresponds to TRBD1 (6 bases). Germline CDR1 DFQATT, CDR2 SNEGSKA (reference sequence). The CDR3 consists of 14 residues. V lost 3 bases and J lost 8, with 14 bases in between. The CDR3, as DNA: TGCAGTGCTAGTTGGCAGGGGTGGGATTCACCCCTCCACTTT. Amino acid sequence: CSASWQGWDSPLHF.

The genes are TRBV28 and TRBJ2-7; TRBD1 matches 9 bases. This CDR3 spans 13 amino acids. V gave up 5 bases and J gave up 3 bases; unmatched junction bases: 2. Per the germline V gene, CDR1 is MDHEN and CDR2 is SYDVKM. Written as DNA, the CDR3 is TGTGCCAGCAGTACGGGACAGGGCTACGAGCAGTACTTC. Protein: CASSTGQGYEQYF.

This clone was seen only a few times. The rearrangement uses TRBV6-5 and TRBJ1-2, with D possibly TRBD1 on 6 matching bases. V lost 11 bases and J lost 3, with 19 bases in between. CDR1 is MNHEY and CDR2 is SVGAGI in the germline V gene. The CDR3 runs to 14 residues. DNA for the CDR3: TGTGCCGCAAACAGGCAGGGGTGGTACTATGGCTACACCTTC. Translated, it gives CAANRQGWYYGYTF.

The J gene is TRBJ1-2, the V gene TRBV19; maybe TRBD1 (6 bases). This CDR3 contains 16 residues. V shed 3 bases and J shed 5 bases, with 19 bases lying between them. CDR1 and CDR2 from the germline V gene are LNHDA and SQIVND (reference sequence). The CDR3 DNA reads TGTGCCAGTAGTATCAAACAGTCTGGGACACTATATGGCTACACCTTC. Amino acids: CASSIKQSGTLYGYTF.

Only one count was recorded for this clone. The chain's CDR3 is CASSREGLASEQFF. The CDR3 DNA reads as TGTGCCAGCAGCCGAGAGGGACTAGCGAGTGAGCAGTTCTTC. The genes are TRBV7-8 and TRBJ2-1; the match to TRBD2 covers 10 bases. CDR1 is SGHVS and CDR2 is FQNEAQ in the germline V gene. CDR3 length: 14 amino acids. Losses at the gene ends were 5 bases for V and 9 bases for J; bases not matched to a gene: 7. The full variable domain, rest sourced from reference TRBV7-8 and TRBJ2-1, is GAGVSQSPRYKVAKRGQDVALRCDPISGHVSLFWYQQALGQGPEFLTYFQNEAQLDKSGLPSDRFFAERPEGSVSTLKIQRTQQEDSAVYLCASSREGLASEQFFGPGTRLTVL.